This T cell receptor (beta chain) was sequenced during a study of tumor-infiltrating lymphocytes in primary liver carcinoma. Study as a whole: These were node-negative, non-metastatic T1-T3 tumors of roughly 4 to 10 cm. Study-level results: Relative to blood, tumors carried a significantly larger fraction of the repertoire in their top 250 clones (p = 0.039).

Trimming shortened V by 7 bases and J by 6 bases, and 15 bases separated the two germline ends. CDR1 and CDR2 (germline): MNHEY, SVGAGI. This CDR3 is 13 amino acids long. This clonotype was observed at least ten times. Its antigen is currently unknown. TCR beta cDNA was made from 450 to 500 ng total RNA with a constant-region primer. Amplification in three nested multiplex PCR rounds with slightly modified ARM-PCR gave rise to TCR beta libraries. The first two PCR rounds used TRBV1-TRBV30 forward primers with a C-beta reverse primer, about 10 cycles each. A single record per CDR3 protein comes from TCRdb applying MiXCR to the multiplex PCR reads. The repertoire has 300,000 to 400,000 distinct CDR3 sequences, roughly 61% of them found once; the top ten carry about 6.1%. Unsorted whole blood yielded blood RNA, and germline DNA was extracted as well.

The specimen sequenced was peripheral blood. This clonotype was obtained from a middle-aged man with primary liver carcinoma and hepatitis B virus infection. The V gene is TRBV6-5, the J gene TRBJ2-5; TRBD2 might be the D (5 bases). CDR3 nucleotides: TGTGCCAGCACCCCCGGACTTGGGAAGACCCAGTACTTC. As protein: CASTPGLGKTQYF.